One and the same sample provided the 15 T cell receptor beta chains below, sequenced in a study of cytomegalovirus exposure and HLA in healthy donors. Vbeta (60) and Jbeta (13) primers were used in the PCR. Sequencing was performed with immunoSEQ multiplex PCR; in TCRdb, only in-frame clones are kept and a portion is missing. The repertoire holds about 59,000 clones, with about 80% as singletons. The sample taken for sequencing was PBMCs. These receptors came from a man in his forties in good health and CMV-seronegative.

There are a few counts of this clone. This chain links TRBV6-5 with TRBJ1-1; D is ambiguous. Germline V gene lookup returns CDR1 MNHEY and CDR2 SVGAGI. CDR3 length: 12 residues. Trimming took 6 bases from V and 5 from J, leaving 10 bases between them. CDR3 nucleotides: TGTGCCAGCAGGAGAGGAGGGACTGAAGCTTTCTTT. Translation gives CASRRGGTEAFF.

This sequence joins TRBV9 and TRBJ2-3, with 10 bases fitting TRBD2. V trimming: 0 bases; J trimming: 5 bases; junction bases outside the gene matches: 6. Germline loops: CDR1 SGDLS, CDR2 YYNGEE. The CDR3 sequence is 16 residues long. DNA for the CDR3: TGTGCCAGCAGCGTAGGTACTAGCGGGGCAGGAGATACGCAGTATTTT. Translation: CASSVGTSGAGDTQYF.

This clone was observed once. The chain carries TRBV14 and TRBJ1-2, with D possibly TRBD1 on 6 matching bases. The CDR3 totals 12 residues. Trimming cost V 4 bases and J 10 bases, with 13 bases left between them. CDR1 SGHDN and CDR2 FVKESK come from the germline V gene. DNA of the CDR3: TGTGCCAGCAGCCCAAACCAGGGGAACTACACCTTC. Its translation is CASSPNQGNYTF.

V gene TRBV6-6 combines with J gene TRBJ1-5; 9 bases map to TRBD1. This CDR3 comprises 15 residues. V dropped 5 bases and J dropped 2; count of bases not matched to a gene: 4. Germline V lookup: CDR1 MNHNY, CDR2 SVGAGI (reference sequence). This CDR3 is CASSLDRGGNQPQHF. CDR3 nucleotide sequence: TGTGCCAGCAGTCTAGACAGGGGGGGCAATCAGCCCCAGCATTTT.

V is TRBV29-1 and J is TRBJ2-7, with D perhaps matching TRBD2 (5 bases). V dropped 7 bases and J dropped 4 bases, with 11 bases sitting between them. CDR1 and CDR2 from the germline V gene are SQVTM and ANQGSEA. This CDR3 is built from 11 residues. The CDR3: CSAREGYEQYF. Written as DNA, the CDR3 is TGCAGCGCCCGGGAAGGTTACGAGCAGTACTTC.

This chain connects TRBV19 to TRBJ2-7, with D tentatively TRBD1 (6 bases). The V end was cut by 3 bases, the J end by 4 bases, with 16 bases between. Germline V lookup: CDR1 LNHDA, CDR2 SQIVND (reference sequence). The CDR3 consists of 15 residues. This CDR3 is CASSINRQVGYEQYF. The CDR3 region has the DNA TGTGCCAGTAGTATTAATAGACAGGTTGGATACGAGCAGTACTTC.

The J gene is TRBJ1-5, the V gene TRBV7-2, with unresolved D. The CDR3 length is 15 residues. Per germline, CDR1 SGHTA and CDR2 FQGNSA. V gave up 4 bases and J gave up 4 bases, with 14 bases separating them. The CDR3 spells CASSSGTHPNQPQHF. CDR3 sequence (DNA): TGTGCCAGCAGCTCCGGTACCCATCCAAATCAGCCCCAGCATTTT.

The chain has TRBV5-6 and TRBJ2-5; 8 nucleotides align to TRBD2. The V gene end was trimmed by 4 bases and the J gene end by 7 bases; junction bases not matched to a gene: 6. Germline V lookup: CDR1 SGHDT, CDR2 YYEEEE. The CDR3 loop spans 13 amino acids. The CDR3 here is CASSLGTRGTQYF. CDR3 sequence (DNA): TGTGCCAGCAGCCTGGGGACTAGGGGGACCCAGTACTTC.

This clone occurred once. The rearrangement uses TRBV30 and TRBJ1-5; 7 positions agree with TRBD1. Germline values: CDR1 GTSNPN, CDR2 SVGIG (reference sequence). J was trimmed by 2 bases and V by 2 bases; bases with no gene match: 15. CDR3 length: 18 amino acids. CDR3 DNA: TGTGCCTGGAGTTCCGGGACAGACTTCGGGGGAGGCAATCAGCCCCAGCATTTT. This codes for CAWSSGTDFGGGNQPQHF.

The chain combines TRBV27 with TRBJ2-7, with TRBD1 identical over 7 bases. This CDR3 has 15 amino acids. After removal of 0 bases from V and 2 bases from J, the junction contained 4 bases not matched to a gene. CDR1 MNHEY and CDR2 SMNVEV come from the germline V gene (reference sequence). CDR3 sequence reads: CASSLSRQGPYEQYF. CDR3 bases: TGTGCCAGCAGTTTATCTCGACAGGGACCCTACGAGCAGTACTTC.

The chain employs TRBV19 and TRBJ1-4; perhaps TRBD1 as D (5 bases). The CDR3 has 13 residues. V shed 6 bases and J shed 4 bases, with 9 bases lying between them. Looked up from germline, CDR1 is LNHDA and CDR2 is SQIVND (reference sequence). The CDR3 sequence is CASRRRGNEKLFF. In nucleotides, the CDR3 is TGTGCCAGTAGGAGAAGGGGTAATGAAAAACTGTTTTTT.

The J gene is TRBJ1-1, the V gene TRBV12-5, with a tentative D call TRBD1 (6 bases). Trimming removed 3 bases at V and 0 bases at J, with 17 bases between. Germline V gives CDR1 LGHNT, CDR2 FRNRAP. The CDR3 covers 17 residues. The DNA for the CDR3 is TGTGCTAGTGGTTTTTTAGGGGGGGCACGGATGAACACTGAAGCTTTCTTT. Its protein product is CASGFLGGARMNTEAFF.

V usage is TRBV7-8 and J usage is TRBJ1-6; a possible D gene is TRBD1 (5 bases). The germline V gene encodes CDR1 SGHVS and CDR2 FQNEAQ. The CDR3 covers 13 residues. Trimming removed 4 bases at V and 9 bases at J, with 10 bases between. CDR3 loop: CASSYRQGSPLHF. The CDR3 coding sequence is TGTGCCAGCAGCTACCGCCAGGGTTCACCCCTCCACTTT.

As to this clone: One junction end disagrees with the germline gene, perhaps due to a read error. The V gene is TRBV27, the J gene TRBJ1-6; D possibly corresponds to TRBD1 (6 bases). This CDR3 has 14 amino acids. Germline lookup yields CDR1 MNHEY and CDR2 SMNVEV (reference sequence). CDR3: CASSPDRPNSPLHF. The DNA of the CDR3 is TGTGCCAGCAGCCCAGACAGGCCTAATTCACCTCTCCACTTT.

A few counts support this clone. The V and J genes are TRBV7-6 and TRBJ2-5; no firm D call. This CDR3 region has 12 residues. V was pared by 3 bases and J by 12 bases, with 14 bases between. The germline gives CDR1 SGHVS, CDR2 FNYEAQ. CDR3 nucleotides: TGTGCCAGCAGCTTCCTTCGAGGTGAAAAGTACTTC. Its translation is CASSFLRGEKYF.